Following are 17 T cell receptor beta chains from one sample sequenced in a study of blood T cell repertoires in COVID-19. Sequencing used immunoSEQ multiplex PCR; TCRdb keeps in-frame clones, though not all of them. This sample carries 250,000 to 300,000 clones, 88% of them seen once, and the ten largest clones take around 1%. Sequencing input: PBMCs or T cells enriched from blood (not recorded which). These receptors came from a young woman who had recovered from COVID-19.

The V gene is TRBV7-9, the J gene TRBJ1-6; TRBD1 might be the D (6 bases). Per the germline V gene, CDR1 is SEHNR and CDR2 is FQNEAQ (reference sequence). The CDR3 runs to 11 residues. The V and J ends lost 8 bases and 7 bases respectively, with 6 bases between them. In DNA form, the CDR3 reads TGTGCCAGCCAGGGGAATTCACCCCTCCACTTT. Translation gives CASQGNSPLHF.

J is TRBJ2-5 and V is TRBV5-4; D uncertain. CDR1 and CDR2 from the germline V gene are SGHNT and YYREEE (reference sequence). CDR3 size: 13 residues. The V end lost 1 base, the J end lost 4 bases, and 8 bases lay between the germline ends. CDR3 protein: CASSLIYGETQYF. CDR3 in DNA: TGTGCCAGCAGCTTGATATACGGAGAGACCCAGTACTTC.

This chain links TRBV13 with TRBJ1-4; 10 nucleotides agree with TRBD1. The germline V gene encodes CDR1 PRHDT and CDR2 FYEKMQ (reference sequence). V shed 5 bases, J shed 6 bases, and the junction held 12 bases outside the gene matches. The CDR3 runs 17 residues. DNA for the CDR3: TGTGCCAGCAGCCCGTCCGGGGACAGGGGTTCAGATGAAAAACTGTTTTTT. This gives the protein CASSPSGDRGSDEKLFF. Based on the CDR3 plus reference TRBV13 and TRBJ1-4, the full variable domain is AAGVIQSPRHLIKEKRETATLKCYPIPRHDTVYWYQQGPGQDPQFLISFYEKMQSDKGSIPDRFSAQQFSDYHSELNMSSLELGDSALYFCASSPSGDRGSDEKLFFGSGTQLSVL.

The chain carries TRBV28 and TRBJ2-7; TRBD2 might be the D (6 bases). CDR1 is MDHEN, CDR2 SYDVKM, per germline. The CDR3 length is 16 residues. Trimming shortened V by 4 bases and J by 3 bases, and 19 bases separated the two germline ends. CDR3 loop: CASSSPPSGLNYEQYF. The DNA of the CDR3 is TGTGCCAGCAGTTCGCCCCCATCGGGACTGAACTACGAGCAGTACTTC. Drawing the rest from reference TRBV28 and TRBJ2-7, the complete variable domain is DVKVTQSSRYLVKRTGEKVFLECVQDMDHENMFWYRQDPGLGLRLIYFSYDVKMKEKGDIPEGYSVSREKKERFSLILESASTNQTSMYLCASSSPPSGLNYEQYFGPGTRLTVT.

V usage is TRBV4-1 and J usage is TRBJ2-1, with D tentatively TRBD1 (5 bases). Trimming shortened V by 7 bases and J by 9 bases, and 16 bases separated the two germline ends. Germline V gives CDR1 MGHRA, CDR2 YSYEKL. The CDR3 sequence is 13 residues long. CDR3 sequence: CASNDPRASEQFF. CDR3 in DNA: TGCGCCAGCAACGACCCCAGGGCGAGTGAGCAGTTCTTC.

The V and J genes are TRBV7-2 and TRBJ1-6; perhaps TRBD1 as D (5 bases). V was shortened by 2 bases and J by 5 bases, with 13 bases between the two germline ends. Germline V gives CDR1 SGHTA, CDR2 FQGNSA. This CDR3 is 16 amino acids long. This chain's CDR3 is CASSLIFVTDNSPLHF. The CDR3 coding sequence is TGTGCCAGCAGCTTAATTTTCGTGACAGATAATTCACCCCTCCACTTT.

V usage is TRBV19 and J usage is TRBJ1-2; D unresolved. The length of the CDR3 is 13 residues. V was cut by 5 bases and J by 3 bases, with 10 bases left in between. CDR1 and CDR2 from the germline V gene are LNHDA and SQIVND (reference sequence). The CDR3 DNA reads TGTGCCAGTAGTCTCAGGAATTACTATGGCTACACCTTC. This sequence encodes CASSLRNYYGYTF.

CDR3 loop: CASSLTTTLPYGYTF. CDR3 nucleotides: TGTGCCAGCAGCTTAACGACAACCCTCCCCTATGGCTACACCTTC. The chain carries TRBV13 and TRBJ1-2; D gene ambiguous. V dropped 2 bases and J dropped 4 bases, with 14 bases sitting between them. CDR3 length: 15 amino acids. Germline CDR1 is PRHDT and CDR2 is FYEKMQ (reference sequence).

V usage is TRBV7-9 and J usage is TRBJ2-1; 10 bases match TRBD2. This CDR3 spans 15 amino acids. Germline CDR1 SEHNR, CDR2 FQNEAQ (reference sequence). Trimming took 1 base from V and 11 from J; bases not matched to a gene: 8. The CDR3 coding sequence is TGTGCCAGCAGCTTAGAACAGCGGGGGGGCCTAAAGCAGTTCTTC. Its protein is CASSLEQRGGLKQFF.

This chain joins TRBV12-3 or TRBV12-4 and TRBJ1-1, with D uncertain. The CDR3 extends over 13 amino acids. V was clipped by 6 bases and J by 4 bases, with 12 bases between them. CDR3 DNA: TGTGCCAGCAGACCAACAAGAGGCACTGAAGCTTTCTTT. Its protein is CASRPTRGTEAFF.

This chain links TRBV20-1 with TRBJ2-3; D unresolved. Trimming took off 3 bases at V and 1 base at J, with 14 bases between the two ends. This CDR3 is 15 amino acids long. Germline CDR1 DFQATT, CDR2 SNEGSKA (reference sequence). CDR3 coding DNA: TGCAGTGCTAGTTTGGTAGCCTTGGGCACAGATACGCAGTATTTT. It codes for CSASLVALGTDTQYF.

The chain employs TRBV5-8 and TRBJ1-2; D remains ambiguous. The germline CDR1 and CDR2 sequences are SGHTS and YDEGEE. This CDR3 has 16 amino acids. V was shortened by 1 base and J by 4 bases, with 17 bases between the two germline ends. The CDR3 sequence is CASSLFSLFIFYGYTF. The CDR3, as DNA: TGTGCCAGCAGCTTGTTTAGTCTATTCATCTTCTATGGCTACACCTTC.

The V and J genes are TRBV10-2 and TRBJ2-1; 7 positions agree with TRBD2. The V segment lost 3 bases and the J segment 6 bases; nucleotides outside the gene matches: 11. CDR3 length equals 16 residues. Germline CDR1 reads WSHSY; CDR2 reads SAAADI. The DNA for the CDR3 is TGCGCCAGCAGTGACTTGGGCGGGAGCTTACCCAATGAGCAGTTCTTC. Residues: CASSDLGGSLPNEQFF.

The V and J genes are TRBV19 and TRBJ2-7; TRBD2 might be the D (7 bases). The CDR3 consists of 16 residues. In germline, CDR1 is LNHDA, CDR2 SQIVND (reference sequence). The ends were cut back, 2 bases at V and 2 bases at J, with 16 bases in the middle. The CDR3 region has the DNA TGTGCCAGTAGTATACACTCAGGGGAGGGCACCTACGAGCAGTACTTC. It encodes CASSIHSGEGTYEQYF.

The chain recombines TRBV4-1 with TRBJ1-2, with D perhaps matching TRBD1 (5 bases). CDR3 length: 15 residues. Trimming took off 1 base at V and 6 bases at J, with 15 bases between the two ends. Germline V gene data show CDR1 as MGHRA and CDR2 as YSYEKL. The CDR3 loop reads CASSQVGFQGDGYTF. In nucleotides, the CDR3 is TGCGCCAGCAGCCAAGTCGGGTTTCAAGGGGATGGCTACACCTTC.

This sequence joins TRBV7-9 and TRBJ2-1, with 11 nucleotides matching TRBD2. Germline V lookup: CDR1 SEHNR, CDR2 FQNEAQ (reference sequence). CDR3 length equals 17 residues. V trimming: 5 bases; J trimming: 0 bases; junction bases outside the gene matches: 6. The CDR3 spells CASSPRLAGSSYNEQFF. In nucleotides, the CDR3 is TGTGCCAGCAGCCCCCGACTAGCGGGAAGCTCCTACAATGAGCAGTTCTTC.

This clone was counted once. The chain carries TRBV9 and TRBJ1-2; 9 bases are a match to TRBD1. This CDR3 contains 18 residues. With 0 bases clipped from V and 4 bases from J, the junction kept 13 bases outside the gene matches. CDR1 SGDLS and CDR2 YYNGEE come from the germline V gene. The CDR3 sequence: CASSVDDVNRGLLYGYTF. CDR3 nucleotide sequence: TGTGCCAGCAGCGTAGATGACGTGAACAGGGGGCTCCTCTATGGCTACACCTTC.